The next 10 T cell receptor beta chains were all read from a single sample in a study of OX40 agonist ivuxolimab in advanced cancers. TCRdb's copy holds only in-frame clones and misses some; the assay was immunoSEQ multiplex PCR. Here the sample spans just over 95,000 clones, 90% being singletons. Material: CD4+ or CD8+ T cells sorted from blood, obtained in a trial of the OX40 agonist ivuxolimab. All receptors derive from an adult with an advanced solid tumor such as melanoma, head and neck, liver or kidney cancer.

V and J are TRBV6-5 and TRBJ1-1; 8 bases align to TRBD1. The CDR3 length is 13 residues. CDR1 and CDR2 (germline): MNHEY, SVGAGI. With V trimmed by 4 bases and J by 6 bases, 4 bases remained unmatched. CDR3: CASSSTGAPEAFF. CDR3 DNA: TGTGCCAGCAGTTCGACAGGGGCACCTGAAGCTTTCTTT.

The rearrangement joins TRBV29-1 to TRBJ2-7; 9 positions agree with TRBD1. CDR1 and CDR2 (germline): SQVTM, ANQGSEA. This CDR3 has 12 residues. V shed 6 bases, J shed 4 bases, and the junction held 4 bases outside the gene matches. This chain's CDR3 is CSVTGQGYEQYF. The CDR3 DNA follows: TGCAGCGTGACCGGACAGGGGTACGAGCAGTACTTC.

The rearrangement joins TRBV30 to TRBJ2-7, with 9 positions matching TRBD2. The germline CDR1 and CDR2 sequences are GTSNPN and SVGIG (reference sequence). The CDR3 is 13 amino acids. Germline trimming cut 4 bases from V and 6 bases from J; bases unmatched to any gene: 7. CDR3 sequence reads: CAWTLSGGIEQYF. CDR3 sequence (DNA): TGTGCCTGGACCTTAAGCGGGGGGATCGAGCAGTACTTC. The whole variable domain, remainder taken from reference TRBV30 and TRBJ2-7, is SQTIHQWPATLVQPVGSPLSLECTVEGTSNPNLYWYRQAAGRGLQLLFYSVGIGQISSEVPQNLSASRPQDRQFILSSKKLLLSDSGFYLCAWTLSGGIEQYFGPGTRLTVT.

This clone occurred once. This chain uses TRBV4-2 with TRBJ2-3, with 8 bases lining up with TRBD2. The CDR3 contains 16 residues. From germline, CDR1 is LGHNA and CDR2 YNFKEQ. The trim removed 0 bases at V and 5 bases at J, leaving 7 bases unmatched. This chain's CDR3 is CASSQDLASGRDTQYF. The CDR3 nucleotides are TGTGCCAGCAGCCAAGATTTGGCCAGCGGGAGAGATACGCAGTATTTT.

This sequence joins TRBV19 and TRBJ1-2; no definite D call. Trimming cost V 7 bases and J 1 base, with 19 bases left between them. Germline CDR1 and CDR2: LNHDA and SQIVND (reference sequence). The CDR3 runs to 16 residues. In DNA form, the CDR3 reads TGTGCCAGTACCGATATTCCCGTCGGCCGTAACTATGGCTACACCTTC. This codes for CASTDIPVGRNYGYTF. The whole variable domain, filled in from reference TRBV19 and TRBJ1-2, reads DGGITQSPKYLFRKEGQNVTLSCEQNLNHDAMYWYRQDPGQGLRLIYYSQIVNDFQKGDIAEGYSVSREKKESFPLTVTSAQKNPTAFYLCASTDIPVGRNYGYTFGSGTRLTVV.

The J gene is TRBJ1-5, the V gene TRBV19; a weak D match, TRBD1 (5 bases). V was shortened by 7 bases and J by 6 bases, with 16 bases between the two germline ends. The CDR3 has 14 amino acids. The germline gives CDR1 LNHDA, CDR2 SQIVND (reference sequence). The DNA of the CDR3 is TGTGCCAGTACCCGTCGGAGGGGTGCTCAGCCCCAGCATTTT. This encodes CASTRRRGAQPQHF.

This chain links TRBV5-4 with TRBJ2-3; D is uncertain. The CDR3 is made up of 15 amino acids. The germline V gene has CDR1 SGHNT and CDR2 YYREEE (reference sequence). V was trimmed by 2 bases and J by 0 bases, leaving 10 bases between them. CDR3 loop: CASSFRQSSTDTQYF. The CDR3 nucleotides read TGTGCCAGCAGCTTCAGACAATCTAGCACAGATACGCAGTATTTT.

This clone was detected a few times. The chain joins TRBV2 to TRBJ2-1, with D possibly called TRBD1 or TRBD2 (5 bases each). V was cut by 4 bases and J by 7 bases, with 8 bases left in between. The CDR3 is 12 amino acids. Germline assignment: CDR1 SNHLY and CDR2 FYNNEI. CDR3 bases: TGTGCCAGCAGTGGCAGGGAGAATGAGCAGTTCTTC. This codes for CASSGRENEQFF.

A single count supports this clone. This chain uses TRBV9 with TRBJ1-1, with D tentatively TRBD1 (5 bases). The germline V gene encodes CDR1 SGDLS and CDR2 YYNGEE. V was shortened by 1 base and J by 5 bases, with 12 bases between the two germline ends. This CDR3 is 14 amino acids long. Here the CDR3 DNA reads TGTGCCAGCAGCGTAACCGCGGGGACGACTGAAGCTTTCTTT. It specifies CASSVTAGTTEAFF. The full variable domain, in which reference TRBV9 and TRBJ1-1 provide the parts outside the CDR3, is DSGVTQTPKHLITATGQRVTLRCSPRSGDLSVYWYQQSLDQGLQFLIQYYNGEERAKGNILERFSAQQFPDLHSELNLSSLELGDSALYFCASSVTAGTTEAFFGQGTRLTVV.

The chain has TRBV5-1 and TRBJ1-5; 8 bases agree with TRBD1. The V gene end was trimmed by 9 bases and the J gene end by 0 bases; junction bases not matched to a gene: 8. CDR1 SGHRS and CDR2 YFSETQ come from the germline V gene. The CDR3 has 15 amino acids. CDR3 residues: CAILDREDSNQPQHF. CDR3 DNA sequence: TGCGCCATCCTGGACAGGGAAGATAGCAATCAGCCCCAGCATTTT.